Reported below is one T cell receptor beta chain. These data come from a study of T cell changes during pregnancy in multiple sclerosis. V was pared by 1 base and J by 5 bases, with 8 bases of the junction left unmatched. This CDR3 contains 15 residues. In germline, CDR1 is SGHNT, CDR2 YYREEE (reference sequence). Here immunoSEQ multiplex PCR was the method, and the copy in TCRdb shows in-frame clones only, minus some. The sample lists 100,000 to 130,000 clones, roughly 90% seen once, with around 0.8% in the top ten. V usage is TRBV5-4 and J usage is TRBJ2-5; 7 bases line up with TRBD2. The receptor comes from a female donor in good health, enrolled as a control in a pregnancy study. The sequencing here drew on peripheral blood, taken in the third trimester of pregnancy. The chain's CDR3 is CASSLSGLRRETQYF. CDR3 nucleotide sequence: TGTGCCAGCAGCTTGTCGGGACTACGCCGCGAGACCCAGTACTTC.